The 30 T cell receptor beta chains listed next were all sequenced from one sample in a study of tumor-infiltrating lymphocytes in primary liver carcinoma. Co-extraction of RNA and DNA was performed on about 18-30 mg of unsorted bulk tissue. TCR beta cDNA was made from around 520 ng total RNA with a constant-region primer. Three nested multiplex PCR rounds, a slightly modified ARM-PCR method, built the TCR beta libraries. Amplification in the first two PCR rounds was performed using TRBV1-TRBV30 forward primers and a C-beta reverse primer for approximately 10 cycles each. MiXCR, applied by TCRdb to the multiplex PCR reads, yields one record per CDR3 protein. The table lists more than 70,000 distinct CDR3 sequences, approximately 72% of them singletons, with approximately 19% in the top ten. What was sequenced was liver tumor tissue from sampling region 1. The subset: tumor region T1, superior pole. The origin of the receptors is a man in his forties with primary liver carcinoma and hepatitis B virus infection.

This chain links TRBV6-5 with TRBJ1-6; D not resolved. Trimming took off 10 bases at V and 8 bases at J, with 15 bases between the two ends. The CDR3 consists of 13 residues. Germline-derived CDR1 and CDR2 are MNHEY and SVGAGI. The CDR3 nucleotides are TGTGCCAAAAGCCACGAGGAGGATTCACCCCTCCACTTT. The encoded protein is CAKSHEEDSPLHF.

This clonotype has just a few counts. This could be a read error, since a much larger clone is one nucleotide away. In this CDR3 the conserved last residue, phenylalanine or tryptophan, is missing, so a read error is likely. The chain uses TRBV2 and TRBJ2-7, with a weak D call TRBD1 (6 bases). Looked up from germline, CDR1 is SNHLY and CDR2 is FYNNEI. Trimming pared 6 bases from V and 7 bases from J, leaving 19 bases between. The CDR3 length is 14 residues. The CDR3 DNA reads TGTGCCAGCAGAATTAAATGGGGGCATACGGAGCAGTACTCC. It codes for CASRIKWGHTEQYS.

A remark on this clonotype: One end of the junction does not line up with germline, which may come from a read error. The chain carries TRBV6-1 and TRBJ2-3, with 7 bases matching TRBD1. CDR1 and CDR2 from the germline V gene are MNHNS and SASEGT. The CDR3 totals 14 residues. DNA of the CDR3: TGTGCCAGCAGTGCGACAGGGTCCACAAATACGCAGTATTTT. It specifies CASSATGSTNTQYF.

The table lists this clonotype with a count of one. This CDR3 fails to terminate in the conserved phenylalanine or tryptophan, so it likely reflects a read error. The limits of the CDR3 on the DNA are not certain, so only TCRdb's listed CDR3 is given. The V gene is TRBV6-1, the J gene TRBJ2-7; TRBD1, the D gene given by the table, was not confirmed from the DNA. Germline CDR1 is MNHNS and CDR2 is SASEGT. The CDR3 totals 15 residues, both ends included. CDR3: CASSSQEGGSYEQYL.

To note about this clonotype: The junction shows a germline mismatch at one end, possibly a read error. The genes are TRBV12-3 or TRBV12-4 and TRBJ2-5; D is unresolved. CDR3 length equals 13 residues. For the CDR3, the DNA is TGTGGCAGCACACCCGGCCATGTTGAGACCCAGTACTTC. It is translated as CGSTPGHVETQYF.

This clonotype was seen repeatedly, ten times or more. The chain combines TRBV30 with TRBJ1-2; 9 bases are shared with TRBD1. Per the germline V gene, CDR1 is GTSNPN and CDR2 is SVGIG (reference sequence). The CDR3 is 15 residues long. Unmatched junction bases numbered 12, after V lost 3 bases and J lost 7 bases. This CDR3 reads CAWSGTLQGARGYTF. CDR3 sequence (DNA): TGTGCCTGGAGCGGAACCCTACAGGGGGCGCGTGGCTACACCTTC.

Remarks on this clonotype: A read error may be the cause here, since a much bigger clone is one base away. This chain joins TRBV7-9 and TRBJ2-7; D might be TRBD1 (6 bases). The CDR3 runs 17 residues. Trimming removed 2 bases from V and 5 bases from J, with 22 bases in between. CDR1 and CDR2 (germline): SEHNR, FQNEAQ (reference sequence). CDR3 sequence reads: CASSLRSRTEVNNEQYF. In nucleotides, the CDR3 is TGTGCCAGCAGCTTAAGATCCAGGACAGAGGTGAATAACGAGCAGTACTTC.

Concerning this clonotype: This CDR3 is missing its conserved last phenylalanine or tryptophan, likely due to a read error. This chain links TRBV4-1 with TRBJ2-7; 8 positions agree with TRBD1. V gave up 6 bases and J gave up 5 bases; unmatched junction bases: 9. Germline assignment: CDR1 MGHRA and CDR2 YSYEKL. The length of the CDR3 is 14 residues. CDR3 DNA sequence: TGCGCCAGCAGACTCTACGGACAGGGCCACGAGCAGTACTCC. Protein product: CASRLYGQGHEQYS.

This clonotype was seen only once. A clone one base away is much larger, so this may be a read error. The V gene is TRBV28, the J gene TRBJ2-7, with TRBD2 matching over 7 bases. In germline, CDR1 is MDHEN, CDR2 SYDVKM. There are 13 residues in the CDR3. CDR3 loop: CAGSKTPRTRGYF. In DNA form, the CDR3 reads TGTGCCGGCAGTAAAACCCCTAGGACTAGAGGGTACTTC.

On this clonotype itself: Sequence at one end of the junction differs from germline and may be a read error. CDR3 region: CASSQDVVEEQYF. In DNA, the CDR3 is TGTGCCAGCAGCCAAGATGTAGTGGAGGAGCAGTACTTC. The rearrangement joins TRBV4-1 to TRBJ2-7; no clear D gene. This CDR3 contains 13 residues. Germline assignment: CDR1 MGHRA and CDR2 YSYEKL.

Turning to this clonotype: The junction and the germline gene differ at one end; a read error may be behind it. This sequence joins TRBV28 and TRBJ1-1, with 9 bases lining up with TRBD1. The CDR3 is made up of 15 amino acids. Germline V gives CDR1 MDHEN, CDR2 SYDVKM. CDR3 residues: CASSLGTGMNTEASF. In DNA, the CDR3 is TGTGCCAGCAGTTTAGGGACAGGGATGAACACTGAAGCTTCCTTT.

Concerning this clonotype itself: Germline is not matched at one junction end, which may reflect a read error. The V call is TRBV5-4, the J call TRBJ1-6, with D possibly TRBD1 on 5 matching bases. Germline lookup yields CDR1 SGHNT and CDR2 YYREEE (reference sequence). CDR3 length: 15 amino acids. The CDR3 DNA reads as TGTGCCAGCAACTTGCAGGGATTGGGGGAATCACCCCTCCGCTTT. Translated: CASNLQGLGESPLRF.

This clonotype is labeled as medium-sized. The chain links TRBV11-2 to TRBJ2-2; 9 nucleotides line up with TRBD2. Germline V gene sequence: CDR1 SGHAT, CDR2 FQNNGV. This CDR3 has 15 amino acids. The J segment lost 6 bases and the V segment lost 6 bases, leaving 8 bases of the junction unmatched. For the CDR3, the DNA is TGTGCCAGCAGGATGGTAGCGGGAGTATCCGGGGAGCTGTTTTTT. Amino acids: CASRMVAGVSGELFF.

The DNA of the CDR3 is TGTACAAGCAGGGTAGGGGGGCGCGAGCAGTACTTC. Residues: CTSRVGGREQYF. The V gene is TRBV28, the J gene TRBJ2-7; D is possibly TRBD1 or TRBD2 (6 bases each). Germline-derived CDR1 and CDR2 are MDHEN and SYDVKM. The CDR3 runs 12 residues.

This clonotype was detected many times. This sequence joins TRBV4-1 and TRBJ1-2; TRBD1 agrees at 8 bases. This CDR3 spans 13 amino acids. Germline V gives CDR1 MGHRA, CDR2 YSYEKL. Trimming at V came to 4 bases and at J to 6 bases, leaving 4 bases not matched to a gene. This chain's CDR3 is CASSRSTGDGYTF. The CDR3 nucleotides read TGCGCCAGCAGCCGCTCGACAGGGGATGGCTACACCTTC.

This chain joins TRBV13 and TRBJ1-6, with unresolved D. V lost 2 bases, J lost 12 bases, and 14 bases lay in between. There are 14 residues in the CDR3. The germline gives CDR1 PRHDT, CDR2 FYEKMQ (reference sequence). This CDR3 is CASSLHASGLPLHF. DNA of the CDR3: TGTGCCAGCAGCTTACACGCGAGTGGATTACCCCTCCACTTT.

About this clonotype: The junction does not match germline at one end; this may be a read error. DNA of the CDR3: TGCTCCAGCAGCCAAGAAAGTGGGAGAGAGAGAAATGAGCAGTTCTTC. Its translation: CSSSQESGRERNEQFF. The chain recombines TRBV4-1 with TRBJ2-1; D may be TRBD2 (5 bases). Germline assignment: CDR1 MGHRA and CDR2 YSYEKL. This CDR3 is 16 amino acids long.

Ten or more counts support this clonotype. This chain connects TRBV5-1 to TRBJ1-1, with D maybe TRBD1 (5 bases). CDR3 length: 15 residues. V was pared by 2 bases and J by 0 bases, with 11 bases between. Germline values: CDR1 SGHRS, CDR2 YFSETQ. The CDR3 sequence: CASSFGGAMNTEAFF. CDR3 in DNA: TGCGCCAGCAGCTTCGGGGGTGCCATGAACACTGAAGCTTTCTTT.

With respect to this clonotype: Here the CDR3 omits its conserved ending phenylalanine or tryptophan, so a read error is the likely source. The chain joins TRBV29-1 to TRBJ1-5; 7 positions match TRBD1. J gave up 9 bases and V 6 bases, and 8 bases lay outside the gene matches. The CDR3 extends over 12 amino acids. Germline V gives CDR1 SQVTM, CDR2 ANQGSEA. CDR3 coding DNA: TGCAGCGTCGGAGAGGGGGCCGCGCCCCAGCATCTT. This translates into CSVGEGAAPQHL.

Details on this clonotype: Sequence at one end of the junction differs from germline and may be a read error. The chain combines TRBV12-3 or TRBV12-4 with TRBJ2-3; 12 nucleotides line up with TRBD2. CDR3 length: 16 residues. The CDR3 spells CTSSLRTSGISDTQYF. CDR3 coding DNA: TGTACCAGCAGTTTAAGGACTAGCGGGATATCAGATACGCAGTATTTT.

Regarding this clonotype: A read error may be the cause here, since a much bigger clone is one base away. The chain is built from TRBV28 and TRBJ1-5; D is unclear. The ends were cut back, 4 bases at V and 1 base at J, with 11 bases in the middle. This CDR3 has 15 residues. In germline, CDR1 is MDHEN, CDR2 SYDVKM. Here the CDR3 reads CASSSVSGSNQPQHF. CDR3 DNA: TGTGCCAGCAGTTCAGTCAGCGGCAGCAATCAGCCCCAGCATTTT. The full variable domain, with the rest looked up from reference TRBV28 and TRBJ1-5, is DVKVTQSSRYLVKRTGEKVFLECVQDMDHENMFWYRQDPGLGLRLIYFSYDVKMKEKGDIPEGYSVSREKKERFSLILESASTNQTSMYLCASSSVSGSNQPQHFGDGTRLSIL.

Concerning this clonotype: One junction end does not reproduce the germline sequence, and a read error may be involved. The chain employs TRBV4-2 and TRBJ1-6; D is possibly TRBD1 (5 bases). This CDR3 has 15 residues. Germline loops: CDR1 LGHNA, CDR2 YNFKEQ. The CDR3: CTSSRDRDGRSPLHF. CDR3 DNA: TGTACCAGCAGCCGCGACAGAGACGGCCGCTCACCCCTTCACTTT.

As to this clonotype: A much larger clone is a single base away; this may be a read error. The V call is TRBV7-9, the J call TRBJ2-5, with D possibly matching TRBD2 (6 bases). Germline CDR1 reads SEHNR; CDR2 reads FQNEAQ (reference sequence). Trimming shortened V by 8 bases and J by 3 bases, and 31 bases separated the two germline ends. The CDR3 runs to 19 residues. The CDR3 nucleotides read TGTGCCAGCGGCCTTGGGACTGACTCCTACCTCCTCCCCGAAGAGACCCAGTACTTC. This gives the protein CASGLGTDSYLLPEETQYF.

This clonotype has ten or more counts. V gene TRBV7-3 combines with J gene TRBJ2-3; D uncertain. CDR1 SGHTA and CDR2 FQGTGA come from the germline V gene. The CDR3 loop spans 14 amino acids. Trimming cost V 0 bases and J 4 bases, with 8 bases left between them. Written as DNA, the CDR3 is TGTGCCAGCAGCTTAACGAGGAGCGCAGATACGCAGTATTTT. As protein: CASSLTRSADTQYF.

About this clonotype itself: No conserved phenylalanine or tryptophan ends this CDR3, so it is likely a read error. The CDR3 region has the DNA TGCGCCACCAGCCCAAACATGAACACTGAAGCTTTCTCT. Its protein is CATSPNMNTEAFS. This chain uses TRBV4-1 with TRBJ1-1; D unclear. The germline CDR1 and CDR2 sequences are MGHRA and YSYEKL. The CDR3 has 13 amino acids.

As concerns this clonotype: Sequence at one end of the junction differs from germline and may be a read error. The chain joins TRBV28 to TRBJ2-2, with D uncertain. This CDR3 is built from 13 residues. Germline V lookup: CDR1 MDHEN, CDR2 SYDVKM. The CDR3 sequence: CASSLARTVELFF. The CDR3 bases are TGTGCCAGCAGTTTGGCACGAACCGTGGAGCTGTTTTTT. Looking up the rest from reference TRBV28 and TRBJ2-2 gives the full variable domain: DVKVTQSSRYLVKRTGEKVFLECVQDMDHENMFWYRQDPGLGLRLIYFSYDVKMKEKGDIPEGYSVSREKKERFSLILESASTNQTSMYLCASSLARTVELFFGEGSRLTVL.

This clonotype qualifies as medium-sized (0.01 to 0.1%). The chain employs TRBV12-3 or TRBV12-4 and TRBJ1-5; a possible D gene is TRBD1 (5 bases). This CDR3 is 14 amino acids long. The germline V and J ends were trimmed by 3 bases and 9 bases, with 15 bases remaining between them. The CDR3 DNA follows: TGTGCCAGCAGTTTTGGGCAGGGCGAGGGGCCCCAGCATTTT. It codes for CASSFGQGEGPQHF.

This sequence joins TRBV7-9 and TRBJ2-3, with 10 positions matching TRBD2. Trimming cost V 5 bases and J 3 bases; bases outside gene matches: 8. Germline V gene data show CDR1 as SEHNR and CDR2 as FQNEAQ (reference sequence). The CDR3 extends over 16 amino acids. CDR3 sequence reads: CASSQSSGSGTDTQYF. The DNA of the CDR3 is TGTGCCAGCAGCCAGTCTAGCGGGAGTGGAACAGATACGCAGTATTTT.

Concerning this clonotype itself: Since the CDR3 does not end with the conserved phenylalanine or tryptophan, this likely comes from a read error. The V gene is TRBV20-1, the J gene TRBJ1-5; D is ambiguous. Germline-derived CDR1 and CDR2 are DFQATT and SNEGSKA (reference sequence). Trimming cost V 6 bases and J 7 bases, with 22 bases left between them. This CDR3 has 15 amino acids. This chain's CDR3 is CSAVIGISANQPQHS. CDR3 bases: TGCAGTGCGGTGATAGGGATAAGCGCCAACCAGCCCCAGCATTCT.

The chain combines TRBV30 with TRBJ2-2; D is possibly TRBD1 (5 bases). The V and J ends lost 4 bases and 11 bases respectively, with 20 bases between them. This CDR3 is 14 amino acids long. From germline, CDR1 is GTSNPN and CDR2 SVGIG (reference sequence). The CDR3 coding sequence is TGTGCCTGGACTGGACAAACCCTCACTGGTGAGCTGTTTTTT. It translates to CAWTGQTLTGELFF.